This T cell receptor (beta chain) was sequenced during a study of human T cells and chemical hapten exposure (dated by TCRdb to about 2021). Context from the whole study: Libraries were pooled for sequencing, and per-sample TCR yields varied mainly because of small differences in library volumes within the pool. This study followed changes in the peripheral blood TCR repertoire in vivo during primary and secondary sensitization of alopecia patients to the hapten diphenylcyclopropenone (DPC). Both TCR alpha and TCR beta chains were sequenced from each blood RNA sample.

Remarks on this clonotype: This receptor's antigen is unknown. The input lacks base qualities; no much larger clone sits a single base away.

Unfractionated whole blood was collected in Tempus Blood RNA tubes, and total RNA was extracted from that blood. About five healthy volunteers served as TCR sequencing controls and were bled at day 0, 2 weeks and 6 weeks. The paper as a whole reports these results and caveats: DPC sensitization did not change the number of TCRs with a frequency above 1 in 1000, and there was no evidence of changes in global repertoire structure. Repeated subsampling changed both the strength of the expansion versus patch-test correlation and the threshold at which the correlation became significant.

The protocol used for the library was 5' RACE. The instrument given in TCRdb is Illumina MiSeq. During library preparation, unique molecular identifiers were attached to individual cDNA molecules so that TCRs could be counted in a quantitative, reproducible way. The authors' pipeline ran thus. A median of approximately 96,000 TCRs per sample was observed, with a range of about 20,000 to 690,600. V, J and CDR3 annotation of the TCR reads was carried out using the Decombinator software suite. Every sample was subsampled to the same number of TCRs (28,000) for the PS versus PT1 abundance plots. TCRs were defined as expanded if absent before sensitization and observed at least eight times at the 2-week time point. In-frame beta chains were kept once TCRdb had trimmed the public reads at Q25 with fastp and called clones with MiXCR. Under each unique CDR3 protein, matching rows form one entry showing the most common genes and DNA. TCRdb, not the authors, supplied the V and J calls. For this sample the table gives about 80,000 distinct CDR3 sequences, of which approximately 7.7% were detected only once. About 2.2% of the sample lies in the top ten.

CDR1 SQVTM and CDR2 ANQGSEA were looked up in the germline V gene. Inclusive of the bounding cysteine and phenylalanine, the CDR3 is 14 residues long. Only CDR3 DNA is held: 42 bases, read in frame from base 1. V sheds 4 bases and J sheds 4 bases, leaving 15 bases between their ends. The sequence was obtained from a male donor in good health. The rearrangement combines TRBV29-1 with TRBJ2-3; TRBD2 is a possible D gene, resting on 5 matching bases. For the CDR3, the sequence is CSVGTLRHADTQYF. The bases are TGCAGCGTTGGGACTCTCCGGCACGCAGATACGCAGTATTTT.